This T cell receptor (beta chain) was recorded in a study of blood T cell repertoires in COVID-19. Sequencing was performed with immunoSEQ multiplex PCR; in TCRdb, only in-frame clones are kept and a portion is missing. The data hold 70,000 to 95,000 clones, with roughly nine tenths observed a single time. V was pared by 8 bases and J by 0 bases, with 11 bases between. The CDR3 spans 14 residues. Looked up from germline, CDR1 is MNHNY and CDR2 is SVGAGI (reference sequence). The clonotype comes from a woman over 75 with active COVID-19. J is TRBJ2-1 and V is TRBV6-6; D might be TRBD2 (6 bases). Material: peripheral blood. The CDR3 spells CASSGRSSYNEQFF. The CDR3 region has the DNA TGTGCCAGCTCGGGGAGGAGCTCCTACAATGAGCAGTTCTTC.